Shown below are 18 T cell receptor beta chains from a single sample sequenced in a study of T-cell memory formation after mild COVID-19. TCRdb processed the 5' RACE reads anew with MiXCR; each CDR3 protein has one entry. The sample carries about 40,000 distinct CDR3 sequences, over 10% recorded once. Sequencing input: PBMCs or a T cell subset sorted from them (not recorded which). Receptors originate from a man between 18 and 29 years old who had mild COVID-19 (a few samples of this study predate the infection). Cell type and time point are not known.

This clonotype was observed many times. The rearrangement links TRBV23-1 to TRBJ2-7; D gene ambiguous. TRBV23-1 is treated as an ORF (open reading frame) with a function not yet certain. V was pared by 4 bases and J by 0 bases, with 13 bases between. The CDR3 consists of 15 residues. CDR3 nucleotide sequence: TGCGCCAGCAGTCGCAAGAACTTTAGCTCCTACGAGCAGTACGTC. It yields the protein CASSRKNFSSYEQYV.

This clonotype was recorded many times. The rearrangement links TRBV9 to TRBJ2-2; D call uncertain. V was pared by 7 bases and J by 0 bases, with 7 bases between. Per germline, CDR1 SGDLS and CDR2 YYNGEE. The CDR3 is made up of 13 amino acids. CDR3 DNA sequence: TGTGCCAGCCGGACGGCGAACACCGGGGAGCTGTTTTTT. Encoded protein: CASRTANTGELFF.

Relative to its sample, this clonotype is large. The rearrangement uses TRBV7-2 and TRBJ1-4; D gene uncertain. V was clipped by 5 bases and J by 0 bases, with 16 bases between them. The CDR3 loop spans 17 amino acids. Germline CDR1 SGHTA, CDR2 FQGNSA. In DNA form, the CDR3 reads TGTGCCAGCAGCCCCGGCGGAGGGCGTGCAACTAATGAAAAACTGTTTTTT. It translates to CASSPGGGRATNEKLFF.

At least ten counts were recorded for this clonotype. The chain uses TRBV4-2 and TRBJ2-7; D is possibly TRBD2 (7 bases). CDR1 and CDR2 from the germline V gene are LGHNA and YNFKEQ. V lost 0 bases and J lost 6, with 18 bases in between. The CDR3 sequence is 16 residues long. CDR3 sequence reads: CASSQDGGGGPGEQYF. The CDR3 region has the DNA TGTGCCAGCAGCCAAGATGGAGGGGGGGGCCCCGGCGAGCAGTACTTC.

This clonotype was counted many times. The chain combines TRBV21-1 with TRBJ2-7; the table's D call, TRBD1, has no DNA check behind it. TRBV21-1 is annotated as a pseudogene. The CDR3 consists of 13 residues. The CDR3 sequence: CASGRDRGYEQYV. The DNA of the CDR3 is TGTGCCAGCGGAAGGGACAGGGGCTACGAGCAGTACGTC.

In its sample, this clonotype was seen many times. The chain carries TRBV28 and TRBJ2-7; 9 bases are a match to TRBD1. Per the germline V gene, CDR1 is MDHEN and CDR2 is SYDVKM. The CDR3 runs to 15 residues. Trimming at V came to 7 bases and at J to 3 bases, leaving 10 bases not matched to a gene. The CDR3 loop reads CASTTPGQGFYEQYF. In nucleotides, the CDR3 is TGTGCCAGCACCACTCCGGGACAGGGTTTCTACGAGCAGTACTTC.

This clonotype was detected many times. The genes are TRBV20-1 and TRBJ2-5; D perhaps matches TRBD2 (5 bases). Germline V gives CDR1 DFQATT, CDR2 SNEGSKA (reference sequence). The CDR3 is 14 amino acids. The V end was cut by 0 bases, the J end by 1 base, with 9 bases between. The CDR3 sequence is CSARDKGAQETQYF. The CDR3 DNA follows: TGCAGTGCTAGAGATAAGGGAGCCCAAGAGACCCAGTACTTC.

This clonotype showed up many times. This chain uses TRBV19 with TRBJ2-6, with a possible D match to TRBD2 (5 bases). Trimming stripped 4 bases from V and 0 bases from J, with 13 bases between. Germline-derived CDR1 and CDR2 are LNHDA and SQIVND (reference sequence). The CDR3 loop spans 17 amino acids. CDR3 DNA: TGTGCCAGTAGTAATTGGGAGCGGAGCTCTGGGGCCAACGTCCTGACTTTC. Amino acid sequence: CASSNWERSSGANVLTF.

The chain joins TRBV7-9 to TRBJ2-3; TRBD2 is a possible D gene (5 bases). CDR3 length equals 17 residues. Between the trimmed V and J ends, which lost 1 base and 1 base, there was a span of 15 bases. Per germline, CDR1 SEHNR and CDR2 FQNEAQ (reference sequence). CDR3 nucleotides: TGTGCCAGCAGCTTAGACGTGAGGGCCATCGGCACAGATACGCAGTATTTT. It is translated as CASSLDVRAIGTDTQYF.

This clonotype was picked up a small number of times. The chain carries TRBV18 and TRBJ2-2; 7 nucleotides agree with TRBD1. V was clipped by 8 bases and J by 4 bases; unmatched bases: 7. The CDR3 runs to 14 residues. The germline gives CDR1 KGHSH, CDR2 LQKENI. The CDR3 region has the DNA TGTGCCAGCGGACAGGTCGAAGGCACCGGGGAGCTGTTTTTT. Its protein product is CASGQVEGTGELFF.

This clonotype has ten or more counts. The chain carries TRBV3-1 and TRBJ2-7; 8 bases fit TRBD2. The germline V gene encodes CDR1 LGHDT and CDR2 YNNKEL (reference sequence). V dropped 0 bases and J dropped 2; count of bases not matched to a gene: 6. CDR3 length: 16 residues. DNA for the CDR3: TGTGCCAGCAGCCAAGATTTCGGGGGGGCAACCTACGAGCAGTACTTC. It encodes CASSQDFGGATYEQYF.

The table lists this clonotype with many counts. This sequence joins TRBV12-3 or TRBV12-4 and TRBJ2-7, with a tentative D call TRBD1 (7 bases). The CDR3 runs to 14 residues. V gave up 4 bases and J gave up 2 bases, with 12 bases separating them. The CDR3 reads CASSSGDSPYEQYV. The CDR3 coding sequence is TGTGCCAGCAGTTCGGGGGACAGTCCCTACGAGCAGTACGTC.

This clonotype was detected many times. The CDR3 DNA reads as TGCGCCAGCAGCTTCCAACAGGGCTCCGGGGAGCTGTTTTTT. This translates into CASSFQQGSGELFF. The chain employs TRBV5-1 and TRBJ2-2; TRBD1 is a possible D gene (6 bases). The V and J ends lost 2 bases and 6 bases respectively, with 11 bases between them. CDR1 SGHRS and CDR2 YFSETQ come from the germline V gene. This CDR3 spans 14 amino acids.

This clonotype was counted at least ten times. The chain carries TRBV4-2 and TRBJ1-5; unclear D gene. V lost 0 bases and J 0 bases, leaving 9 bases between the germline ends. The CDR3 has 16 residues. Germline lookup yields CDR1 LGHNA and CDR2 YNFKEQ. Here the CDR3 DNA reads TGTGCCAGCAGCCAAGATCTAACCCATAGCAATCAGCCCCAGCATTTT. The encoded protein is CASSQDLTHSNQPQHF.

The chain recombines TRBV5-1 with TRBJ1-1; TRBD1 is a possible D gene (5 bases). Germline assignment: CDR1 SGHRS and CDR2 YFSETQ. V was trimmed by 0 bases and J by 5 bases, leaving 14 bases between them. The CDR3 covers 15 residues. CDR3 amino acids: CASSLAVGGVTEAFF. The CDR3 DNA reads TGCGCCAGCAGCTTGGCCGTCGGGGGTGTGACTGAAGCTTTCTTT.

Of note for this clonotype: This clone may be a read error of a much larger clone one base away. The chain couples TRBV5-5 to TRBJ2-4; no clear D gene. V was trimmed by 4 bases and J by 8 bases, leaving 16 bases between them. Germline V CDR1 and CDR2: SGHKS, YYEKEE (reference sequence). The CDR3 covers 14 residues. This CDR3 reads CASSHTPPVDIQYF. The CDR3 DNA reads TGTGCCAGCAGCCACACTCCGCCGGTAGACATTCAGTACTTC.

This clonotype was counted at least ten times. The V call is TRBV3-1, the J call TRBJ1-5; D unresolved. This CDR3 is built from 15 residues. Germline V gives CDR1 LGHDT, CDR2 YNNKEL (reference sequence). Trimming took 1 base from V and 6 from J, leaving 13 bases between them. CDR3 residues: CASSQGSVPGQPQHF. CDR3 sequence (DNA): TGTGCCAGCAGCCAAGGTTCTGTCCCCGGTCAGCCCCAGCATTTT.

This clonotype has a count of ten or more. J is TRBJ2-5 and V is TRBV7-9; TRBD2 agrees at 16 bases. The CDR3 is 19 amino acids. V shed 5 bases, J shed 2 bases, and the junction held 11 bases outside the gene matches. CDR1 and CDR2 from the germline V gene are SEHNR and FQNEAQ (reference sequence). The CDR3 sequence: CASSDGTSGGAEGQETQYF. CDR3 DNA: TGTGCCAGCAGCGACGGGACTAGCGGGGGGGCCGAAGGACAAGAGACCCAGTACTTC.